Listed below are T cell receptor beta chains from one sample, sequenced in a study of blood T cells in healthy people across ages. TCRdb re-called the 5' RACE reads through MiXCR, storing one row per CDR3 protein. The data contain hundreds of thousands of distinct CDR3 sequences, around two fifths of them singletons. Material: blood. The origin of the receptors is an older man in good health. The CDR3 runs from the conserved cysteine through the conserved F or W. D genes are given only for firm matches. Some rows have no size entry. The others give once, few or many, or a class for an expanded clone.

CASSLEHGSTDTQYF TGCGCCAGCAGCTTGGAGCACGGCAGCACAGATACGCAGTATTTT many TRBV5-1 NA TRBJ2-3
CASRQANSYEQYF TGTGCCAGCAGACAGGCCAACTCCTACGAGCAGTACTTC NA TRBV27 NA TRBJ2-7
CASSQGSTSEQETQYF TGTGCCAGCAGCCAAGGGTCAACTAGCGAGCAAGAGACCCAGTACTTC many TRBV4-2 TRBD2 TRBJ2-5
CASSQDLERNQPQHF TGCGCCAGCAGCCAAGACCTGGAGAGGAATCAGCCCCAGCATTTT few TRBV4-3 NA TRBJ1-5
CASTLGWADTVYGYTF TGTGCCAGCACCCTTGGTTGGGCCGACACAGTCTATGGCTACACCTTC few TRBV9 NA TRBJ1-2
CVSSYSPGYSTDTQYF TGTGTCAGCAGTTACTCTCCCGGTTATAGCACAGATACGCAGTATTTT NA TRBV6-6 NA TRBJ2-3
CSARNPKGAKNSNQPQHF TGCAGTGCGAGGAACCCGAAGGGGGCGAAAAATAGCAATCAGCCCCAGCATTTT NA TRBV20-1 TRBD1 TRBJ1-5
CASSFRLAGAGEQFF TGTGCCAGCAGTTTTCGACTAGCGGGAGCTGGTGAGCAGTTCTTC once TRBV28 TRBD2 TRBJ2-1
CASSISRGTGELFF TGCGCCAGCAGCATCAGTCGGGGCACCGGGGAGCTGTTTTTT NA TRBV5-1 NA TRBJ2-2
CAWSVPGTDTQYF TGTGCCTGGAGTGTACCGGGCACAGATACGCAGTATTTT NA TRBV30 NA TRBJ2-3
CASSYHLGDGNEQFF TGTGCCAGCAGTTATCATTTAGGCGATGGCAATGAGCAGTTCTTC few TRBV6-2/TRBV6-3 NA TRBJ2-1
CASSYAPRHTGELFF TGTGCCAGCAGTTACGCCCCACGACATACCGGGGAGCTGTTTTTT NA TRBV6-6 NA TRBJ2-2
CASRFTQGQPQHF TGTGCCAGCAGATTTACACAGGGGCAGCCCCAGCATTTT NA TRBV2 TRBD1 TRBJ1-5
CASSVGHGQETQYF TGTGCTAGCAGTGTCGGACATGGACAAGAGACCCAGTACTTC few TRBV12-3/TRBV12-4 NA TRBJ2-5
CASRPQGINYGYTF TGTGCCAGCAGACCTCAGGGTATTAACTATGGCTACACCTTC few TRBV28 NA TRBJ1-2
CASSQMDSSSYNEQFF TGCGCCAGCAGCCAAATGGACTCAAGCTCCTACAATGAGCAGTTCTTC many TRBV4-3 NA TRBJ2-1